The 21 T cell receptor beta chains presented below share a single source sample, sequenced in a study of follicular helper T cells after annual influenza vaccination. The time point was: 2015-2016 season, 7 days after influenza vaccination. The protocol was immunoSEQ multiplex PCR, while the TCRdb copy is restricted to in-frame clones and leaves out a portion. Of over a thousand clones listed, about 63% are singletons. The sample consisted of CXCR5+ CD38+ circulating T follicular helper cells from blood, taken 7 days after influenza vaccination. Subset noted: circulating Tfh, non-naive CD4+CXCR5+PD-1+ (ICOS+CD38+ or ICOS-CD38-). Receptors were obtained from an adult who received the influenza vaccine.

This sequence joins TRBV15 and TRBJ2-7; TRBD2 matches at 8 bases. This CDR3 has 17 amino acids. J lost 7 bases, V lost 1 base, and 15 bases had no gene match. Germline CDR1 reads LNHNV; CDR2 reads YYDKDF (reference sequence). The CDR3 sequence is CATSRGAGGRISGEQYF. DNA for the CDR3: TGTGCCACCAGCAGAGGTGCGGGAGGCCGGATAAGTGGAGAGCAGTACTTC. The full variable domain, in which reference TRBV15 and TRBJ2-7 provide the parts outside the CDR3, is DAMVIQNPRYQVTQFGKPVTLSCSQTLNHNVMYWYQQKSSQAPKLLFHYYDKDFNNEADTPDNFQSRRPNTSFCFLDIRSPGLGDTAMYLCATSRGAGGRISGEQYFGPGTRLTVT.

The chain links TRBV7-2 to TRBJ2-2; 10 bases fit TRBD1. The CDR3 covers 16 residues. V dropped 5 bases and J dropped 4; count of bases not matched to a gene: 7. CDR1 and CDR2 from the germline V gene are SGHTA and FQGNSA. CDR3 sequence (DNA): TGTGCCAGCAGCCCATGGACAGGGGGAAGCACCGGGGAGCTGTTTTTT. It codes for CASSPWTGGSTGELFF.

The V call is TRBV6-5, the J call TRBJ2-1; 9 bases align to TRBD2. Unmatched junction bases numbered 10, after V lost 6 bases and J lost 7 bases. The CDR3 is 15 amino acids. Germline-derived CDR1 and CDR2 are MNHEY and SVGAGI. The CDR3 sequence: CASRISGSGVNEQFF. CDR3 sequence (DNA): TGTGCCAGCAGAATTAGCGGGAGTGGGGTTAATGAGCAGTTCTTC.

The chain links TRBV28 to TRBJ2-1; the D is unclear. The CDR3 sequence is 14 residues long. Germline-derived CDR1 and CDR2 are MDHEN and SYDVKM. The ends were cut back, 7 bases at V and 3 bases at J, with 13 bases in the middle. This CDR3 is CASISLSNYNEQFF. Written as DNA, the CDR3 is TGTGCCAGCATAAGTCTCTCCAACTACAATGAGCAGTTCTTC.

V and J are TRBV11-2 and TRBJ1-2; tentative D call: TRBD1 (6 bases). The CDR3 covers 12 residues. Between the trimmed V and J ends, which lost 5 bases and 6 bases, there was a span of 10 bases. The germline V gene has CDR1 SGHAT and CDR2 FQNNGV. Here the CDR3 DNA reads TGTGCCAGCAGCCAACAGGGTAATGGCTACACCTTC. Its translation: CASSQQGNGYTF.

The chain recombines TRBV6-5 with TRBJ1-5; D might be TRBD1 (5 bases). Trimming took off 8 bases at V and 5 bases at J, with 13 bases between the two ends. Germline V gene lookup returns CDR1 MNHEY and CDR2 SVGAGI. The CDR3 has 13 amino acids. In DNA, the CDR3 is TGTGCCAGCGCTATGACAGTTGATCAGCCCCAGCATTTT. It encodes CASAMTVDQPQHF.

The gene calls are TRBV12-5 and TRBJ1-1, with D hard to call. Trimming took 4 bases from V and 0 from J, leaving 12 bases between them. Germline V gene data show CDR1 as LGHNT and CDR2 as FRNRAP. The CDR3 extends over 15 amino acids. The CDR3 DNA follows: TGTGCTAGTGGTTATACACTAACCGTGAACACTGAAGCTTTCTTT. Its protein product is CASGYTLTVNTEAFF.

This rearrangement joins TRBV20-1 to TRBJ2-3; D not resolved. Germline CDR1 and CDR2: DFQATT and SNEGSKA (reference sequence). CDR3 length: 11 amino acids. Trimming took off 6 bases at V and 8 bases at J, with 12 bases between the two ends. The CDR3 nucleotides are TGCAGTGCCCCGAAAACCCCTACGCAGTATTTT. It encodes CSAPKTPTQYF.

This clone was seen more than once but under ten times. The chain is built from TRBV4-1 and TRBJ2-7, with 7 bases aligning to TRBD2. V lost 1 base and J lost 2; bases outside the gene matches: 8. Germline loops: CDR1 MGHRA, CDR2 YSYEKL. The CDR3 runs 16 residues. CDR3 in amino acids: CASSQGIAGPTYEQYF. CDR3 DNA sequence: TGCGCCAGCAGCCAAGGTATAGCGGGCCCCACCTACGAGCAGTACTTC.

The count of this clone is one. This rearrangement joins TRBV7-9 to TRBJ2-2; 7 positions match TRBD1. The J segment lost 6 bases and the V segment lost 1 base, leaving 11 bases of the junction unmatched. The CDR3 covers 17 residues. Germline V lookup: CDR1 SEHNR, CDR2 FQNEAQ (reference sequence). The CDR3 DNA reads TGTGCCAGCAGCTTAGTAGGTAGGGGGCGCCGAGCCGGGGAGCTGTTTTTT. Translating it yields CASSLVGRGRRAGELFF.

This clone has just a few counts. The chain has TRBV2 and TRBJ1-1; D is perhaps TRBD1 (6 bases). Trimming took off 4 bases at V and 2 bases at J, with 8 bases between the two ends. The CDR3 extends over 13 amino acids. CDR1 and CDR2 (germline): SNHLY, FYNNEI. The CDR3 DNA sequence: TGTGCCAGCAGTGGGACAGTTAACACTGAAGCTTTCTTT. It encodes CASSGTVNTEAFF.

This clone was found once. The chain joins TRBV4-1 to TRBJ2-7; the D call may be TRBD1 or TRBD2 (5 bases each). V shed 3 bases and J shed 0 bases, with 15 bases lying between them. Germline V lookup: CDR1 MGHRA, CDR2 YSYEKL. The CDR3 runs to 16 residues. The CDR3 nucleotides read TGCGCCAGCAGCCAGGGGGTCGCGGGCCCCTCCTACGAGCAGTACTTC. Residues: CASSQGVAGPSYEQYF.

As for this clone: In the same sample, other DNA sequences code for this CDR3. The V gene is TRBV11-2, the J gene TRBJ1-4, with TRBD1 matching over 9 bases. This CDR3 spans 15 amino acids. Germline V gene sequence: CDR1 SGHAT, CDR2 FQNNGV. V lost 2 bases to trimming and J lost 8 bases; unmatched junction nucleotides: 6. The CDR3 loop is CASSLPGQGGEKLFF. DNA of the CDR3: TGTGCCAGCAGCTTACCGGGACAGGGAGGAGAAAAACTGTTTTTT.

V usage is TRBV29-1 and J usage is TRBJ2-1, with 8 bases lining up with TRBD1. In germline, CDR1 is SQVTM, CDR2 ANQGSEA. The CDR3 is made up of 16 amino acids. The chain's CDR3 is CSIGSSTGTGNNEQFF. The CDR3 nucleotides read TGCAGTATAGGGTCTTCGACCGGGACAGGTAACAATGAGCAGTTCTTC.

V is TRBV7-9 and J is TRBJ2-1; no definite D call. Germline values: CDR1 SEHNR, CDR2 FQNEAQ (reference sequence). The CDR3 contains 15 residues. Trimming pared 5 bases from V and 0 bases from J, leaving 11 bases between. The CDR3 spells CASSVFQSSYNEQFF. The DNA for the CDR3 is TGTGCCAGCAGCGTATTCCAGAGCTCCTACAATGAGCAGTTCTTC.

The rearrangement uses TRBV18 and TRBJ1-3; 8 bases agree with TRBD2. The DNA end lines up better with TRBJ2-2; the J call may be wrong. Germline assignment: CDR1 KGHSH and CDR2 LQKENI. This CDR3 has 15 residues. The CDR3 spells CASSPFSGKTGELFF. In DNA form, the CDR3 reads TGTGCCAGCTCACCTTTTAGCGGGAAAACCGGGGAGCTGTTTTTT.

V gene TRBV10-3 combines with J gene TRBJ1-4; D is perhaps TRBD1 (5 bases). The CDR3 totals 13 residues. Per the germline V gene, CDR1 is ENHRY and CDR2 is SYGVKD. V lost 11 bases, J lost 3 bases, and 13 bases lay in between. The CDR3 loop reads CAASGGANEKLFF. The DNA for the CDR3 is TGTGCCGCCTCGGGGGGAGCTAATGAAAAACTGTTTTTT.

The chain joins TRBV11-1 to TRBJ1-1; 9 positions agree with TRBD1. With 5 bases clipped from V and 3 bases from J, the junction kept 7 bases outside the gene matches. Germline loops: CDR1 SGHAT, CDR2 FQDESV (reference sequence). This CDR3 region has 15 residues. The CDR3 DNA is TGTGCCAGCAGCCCTTGGACAGGGGAGTACACTGAAGCTTTCTTT. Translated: CASSPWTGEYTEAFF.

CDR3 nucleotides: TGTGCCTGGAGTCGCCCGGGGGCGATTGGGGTAGGCACAGATACGCAGTATTTT. It specifies CAWSRPGAIGVGTDTQYF. The V and J genes are TRBV30 and TRBJ2-3, with D perhaps assigned TRBD1 or TRBD2 (6 bases each). Germline CDR1 GTSNPN, CDR2 SVGIG (reference sequence). Trimming left V 2 bases short and J 1 base short, with 22 bases between. The CDR3 totals 18 residues.

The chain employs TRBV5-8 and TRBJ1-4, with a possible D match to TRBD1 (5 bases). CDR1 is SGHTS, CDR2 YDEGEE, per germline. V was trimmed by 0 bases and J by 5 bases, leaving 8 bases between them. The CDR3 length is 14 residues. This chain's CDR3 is CASSLVTVNEKLFF. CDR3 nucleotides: TGTGCCAGCAGCTTGGTGACAGTGAATGAAAAACTGTTTTTT. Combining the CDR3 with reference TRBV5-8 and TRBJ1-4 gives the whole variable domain EAGVTQSPTHLIKTRGQQATLRCSPISGHTSVYWYQQALGLGLQFLLWYDEGEERNRGNFPPRFSGRQFPNYSSELNVNALELEDSALYLCASSLVTVNEKLFFGSGTQLSVL.

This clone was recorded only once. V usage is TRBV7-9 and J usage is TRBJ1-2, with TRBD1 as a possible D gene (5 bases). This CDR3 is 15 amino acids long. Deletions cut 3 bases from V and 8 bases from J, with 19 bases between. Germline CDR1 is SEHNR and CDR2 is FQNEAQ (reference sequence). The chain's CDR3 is CASSFSGAVDRGYTF. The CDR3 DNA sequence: TGTGCCAGCAGCTTCTCTGGGGCCGTCGATCGGGGCTACACCTTC.